This entry lists 11 T cell receptor beta chains sequenced from one sample in a study of control samples from healthy donors and cancer patients. The repertoire was sequenced with immunoSEQ multiplex PCR; TCRdb's copy has only in-frame clones and lacks some. The data hold 95,000 to 150,000 clones, with approximately 88% observed a single time. The source material was blood. The receptors shown here come from a man aged 35 to 55 in good health.

The chain carries TRBV6-2 or TRBV6-3 and TRBJ2-7; TRBD2 matches at 12 bases. CDR3 length equals 16 residues. CDR1 MNHEY and CDR2 SVGEGT come from the germline V gene. Trimming removed 2 bases from V and 2 bases from J; junction bases left unmatched: 4. The CDR3 DNA reads as TGTGCCAGCAGTTACCCGAGACTAGCGGGGGCCTACGAGCAGTACTTC. It is translated as CASSYPRLAGAYEQYF.

This clone was picked up one time. CDR3 residues: CASSQGVRRGGGNTIYF. CDR3 coding DNA: TGCGCCAGCAGCCAGGGGGTGCGGAGGGGCGGTGGAAACACCATATATTTT. The chain joins TRBV4-3 to TRBJ1-3, with D possibly TRBD1 on 5 matching bases. V lost 3 bases, J lost 3 bases, and 18 bases lay in between. The CDR3 runs to 17 residues. Germline V gene sequence: CDR1 LGHNA, CDR2 YSLEER.

The genes are TRBV27 and TRBJ2-1; D may be TRBD2 (6 bases). CDR3 size: 15 residues. Trimming stripped 1 base from V and 2 bases from J, with 9 bases between. Germline CDR1 is MNHEY and CDR2 is SMNVEV (reference sequence). CDR3 residues: CASSLLAATYNEQFF. The CDR3 DNA follows: TGTGCCAGCAGTTTATTAGCGGCTACCTACAATGAGCAGTTCTTC.

The chain is built from TRBV27 and TRBJ2-7, with 7 bases identical to TRBD1. There are 16 residues in the CDR3. V lost 5 bases, J lost 1 base, and 11 bases stayed unmatched. Germline V CDR1 and CDR2: MNHEY, SMNVEV (reference sequence). For the CDR3, the DNA is TGTGCCAGCAGTCGCAGACAGGGAATAGGGTCCTACGAGCAGTACTTC. It is translated as CASSRRQGIGSYEQYF.

The rearrangement uses TRBV18 and TRBJ2-7; D may match TRBD1 or TRBD2 (6 bases each). V was trimmed by 0 bases and J by 1 base, leaving 13 bases between them. This CDR3 is built from 16 residues. The germline gives CDR1 KGHSH, CDR2 LQKENI. The CDR3 sequence: CASSPPGGQSSYEQYF. Here the CDR3 DNA reads TGTGCCAGCTCACCACCTGGGGGGCAATCTTCCTACGAGCAGTACTTC.

The chain is built from TRBV3-1 (or the pseudogene TRBV3-2) and TRBJ2-1; 14 bases fit TRBD2. The CDR3 spans 15 residues. J lost 7 bases, V lost 4 bases, and 3 bases had no gene match. In germline, CDR1 is LGHDT, CDR2 YNNKEL (reference sequence). The CDR3: CASSLRLAGGNEQFF. As DNA, the CDR3 is TGTGCCAGCAGCCTCCGACTAGCGGGGGGGAATGAGCAGTTCTTC.

The gene calls are TRBV19 and TRBJ1-5; TRBD1 might be the D (5 bases). Trimming stripped 6 bases from V and 0 bases from J, with 15 bases between. There are 16 residues in the CDR3. The germline gives CDR1 LNHDA, CDR2 SQIVND (reference sequence). The CDR3 loop reads CASSDGTRYSNQPQHF. In DNA form, the CDR3 reads TGTGCCAGTAGCGATGGGACGAGGTATAGCAATCAGCCCCAGCATTTT.

The chain carries TRBV11-3 and TRBJ1-2, with 7 positions matching TRBD1. This CDR3 has 13 residues. Looked up from germline, CDR1 is SGHNT and CDR2 is YENEEA. Trimming took 5 bases from V and 8 from J; bases not matched to a gene: 8. The CDR3 protein is CASSPGGGRGYTF. DNA of the CDR3: TGTGCCAGCAGCCCAGGAGGGGGCAGGGGCTACACCTTC.

This chain joins TRBV20-1 and TRBJ2-3; 11 nucleotides align to TRBD2. The germline V gene encodes CDR1 DFQATT and CDR2 SNEGSKA (reference sequence). Germline trimming cut 3 bases from V and 0 bases from J; bases unmatched to any gene: 8. The CDR3 contains 17 residues. The CDR3 sequence is CSASRGGTSGSTDTQYF. CDR3 coding DNA: TGCAGTGCTAGTAGGGGGGGGACTAGCGGTAGCACAGATACGCAGTATTTT.

CDR3 region: CASSLAQALNEKLFF. As DNA, the CDR3 is TGTGCCAGCAGCTTAGCACAGGCACTTAATGAAAAACTGTTTTTT. The V and J genes are TRBV7-9 and TRBJ1-4; D might be TRBD1 (5 bases). The ends were cut back, 0 bases at V and 4 bases at J, with 9 bases in the middle. Germline CDR1 SEHNR, CDR2 FQNEAQ (reference sequence). This CDR3 comprises 15 residues.

The chain has TRBV3-1 (or the pseudogene TRBV3-2) and TRBJ2-2; 8 nucleotides line up with TRBD2. J lost 7 bases, V lost 6 bases, and 7 bases had no gene match. The germline gives CDR1 LGHDT, CDR2 YNNKEL (reference sequence). The length of the CDR3 is 14 residues. CDR3 nucleotides: TGTGCCAGCAGATTGCGGGGGGCCGGCGGGGAGCTGTTTTTT. It codes for CASRLRGAGGELFF.